This entry describes one TCR beta chain. The CDR3 is 13 residues long. Trimming took 2 bases from V and 0 from J, leaving 4 bases between them. Germline V gene sequence: CDR1 MGHDK, CDR2 SYGVNS. These data are taken from a study of blood T cell repertoires in COVID-19. Study overall: Whether acute or convalescent, the COVID-19 samples came from the United States, Italy and Spain. T cells, B-cell-depleted T cells, or PBMCs supplied cDNA or gDNA.

The authors' processing: Amplification from reference gene primers served as the basis for estimated nucleated cell counts. The protocol was immunoSEQ multiplex PCR, while the TCRdb copy is restricted to in-frame clones and leaves out a portion. V and J calls and clone size are those listed in that table; D and trimming were worked out from the DNA. The sample lists approximately 270,000 clones; approximately 89% were seen once. This receptor was identified in a man between 35 and 55 years old with active or convalescent COVID-19. Sequencing was done on a sample of peripheral blood. The rearrangement joins TRBV25-1 to TRBJ1-1; D remains ambiguous. The CDR3 region is CASSETVNTEAFF. In DNA form, the CDR3 reads TGTGCCAGCAGTGAAACAGTGAACACTGAAGCTTTCTTT.